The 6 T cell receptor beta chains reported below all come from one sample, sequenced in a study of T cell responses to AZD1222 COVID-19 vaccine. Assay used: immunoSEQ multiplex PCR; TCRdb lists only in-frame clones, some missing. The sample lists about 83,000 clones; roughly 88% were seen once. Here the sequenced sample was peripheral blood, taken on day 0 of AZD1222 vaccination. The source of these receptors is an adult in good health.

CDR3 in amino acids: CASSLAQNEQYF. The CDR3, as DNA: TGTGCCAGCAGCTTAGCCCAGAACGAGCAGTACTTC. This rearrangement joins TRBV11-2 to TRBJ2-7; D gene unclear. The CDR3 extends over 12 amino acids. V lost 1 base, J lost 5 bases, and 6 bases lay in between. CDR1 is SGHAT, CDR2 FQNNGV, per germline.

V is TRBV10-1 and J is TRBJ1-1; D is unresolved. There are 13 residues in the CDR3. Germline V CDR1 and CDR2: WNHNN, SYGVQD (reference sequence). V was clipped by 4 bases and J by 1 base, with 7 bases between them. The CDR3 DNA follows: TGCGCCAGCAGTGCGCAGAGGAACACTGAAGCTTTCTTT. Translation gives CASSAQRNTEAFF.

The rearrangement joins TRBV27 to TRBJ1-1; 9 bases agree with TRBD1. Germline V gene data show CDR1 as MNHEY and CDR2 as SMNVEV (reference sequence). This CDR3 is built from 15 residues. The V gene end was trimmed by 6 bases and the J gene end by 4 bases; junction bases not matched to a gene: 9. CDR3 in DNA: TGTGCCAGCAGGCAAAACAGGGGGCCGATCACTGAAGCTTTCTTT. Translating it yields CASRQNRGPITEAFF.

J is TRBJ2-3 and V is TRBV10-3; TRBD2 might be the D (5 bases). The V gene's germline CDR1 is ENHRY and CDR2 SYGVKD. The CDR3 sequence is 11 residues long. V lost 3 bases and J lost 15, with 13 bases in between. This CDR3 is CAISDGDWKYF. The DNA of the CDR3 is TGTGCCATCAGTGACGGGGATTGGAAATATTTT.

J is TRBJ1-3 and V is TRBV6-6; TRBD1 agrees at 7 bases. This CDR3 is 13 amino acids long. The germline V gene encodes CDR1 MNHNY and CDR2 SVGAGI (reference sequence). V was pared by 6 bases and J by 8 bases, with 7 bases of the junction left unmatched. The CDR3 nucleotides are TGTGCCAGCAGCTTTGGACAGGCGGACACCATATATTTT. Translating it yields CASSFGQADTIYF.

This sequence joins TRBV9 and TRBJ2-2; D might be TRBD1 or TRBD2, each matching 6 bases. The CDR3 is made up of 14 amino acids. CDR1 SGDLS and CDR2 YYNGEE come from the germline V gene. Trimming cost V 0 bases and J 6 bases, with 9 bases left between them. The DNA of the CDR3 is TGTGCCAGCAGCGTAGAGGGGGGTGCCGGGGAGCTGTTTTTT. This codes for CASSVEGGAGELFF.